This T cell receptor (beta chain) stems from a study of blood T cell repertoires in COVID-19. The germline CDR1 and CDR2 sequences are MNHEY and SVGEGT. This CDR3 has 17 amino acids. Trimming took 0 bases from V and 8 from J; bases not matched to a gene: 11. Clinical histories supplied by participants themselves formed the basis of cohort assignment. Original handling: Estimation of nucleated cell counts relied on the amplification of reference gene primers. Repertoires were generated with immunoSEQ multiplex PCR, while TCRdb's copy carries only in-frame clones and drops some. That table gives V, J and clone size, and the DNA gave D and trimming. The profile shows 140,000 or so clones, about four fifths of them singletons.

This clonotype was obtained from a woman between 18 and 30 years old who had been exposed to COVID-19. J is TRBJ2-1 and V is TRBV6-2 or TRBV6-3; 9 bases fit TRBD2. The sequencing input was PBMCs or T cells enriched from blood (not recorded which). The CDR3 loop is CASSYSSVREGLHEQFF. The CDR3 nucleotides read TGTGCCAGCAGTTACTCGAGTGTGCGGGAGGGCCTACATGAGCAGTTCTTC.